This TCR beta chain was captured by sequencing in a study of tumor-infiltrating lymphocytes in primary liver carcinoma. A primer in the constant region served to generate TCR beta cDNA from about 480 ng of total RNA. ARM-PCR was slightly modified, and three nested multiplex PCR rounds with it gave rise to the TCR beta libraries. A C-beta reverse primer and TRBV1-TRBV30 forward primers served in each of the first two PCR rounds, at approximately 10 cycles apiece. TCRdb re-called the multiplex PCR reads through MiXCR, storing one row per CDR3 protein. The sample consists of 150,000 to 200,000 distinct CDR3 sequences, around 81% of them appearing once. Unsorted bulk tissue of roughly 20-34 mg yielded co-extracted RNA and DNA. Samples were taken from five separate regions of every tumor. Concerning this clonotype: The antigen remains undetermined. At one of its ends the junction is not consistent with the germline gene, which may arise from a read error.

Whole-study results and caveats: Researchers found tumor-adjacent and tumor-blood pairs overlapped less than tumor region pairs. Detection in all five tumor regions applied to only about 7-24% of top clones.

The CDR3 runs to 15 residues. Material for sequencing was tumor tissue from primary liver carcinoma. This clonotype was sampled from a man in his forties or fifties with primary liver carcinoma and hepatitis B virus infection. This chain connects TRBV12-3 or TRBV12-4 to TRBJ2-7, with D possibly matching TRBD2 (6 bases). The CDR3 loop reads CVSRPQLAVSYKQYF. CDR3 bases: TGTGTCAGCAGACCCCAGTTAGCGGTCTCCTACAAGCAGTACTTC.